Following are 7 T cell receptor beta chains from one sample sequenced in a study of human T cells and chemical hapten exposure. Stated time point: patch test 3, about 24 weeks after DPC sensitization. Treatment reported: therapeutic diphenylcyclopropenone sensitization with weekly scalp DPC. Each CDR3 protein is one row after TCRdb ran MiXCR on the RACE reads. The top ten clones hold approximately 0.99% of a sample with roughly 90,000 distinct CDR3 sequences, approximately 11% of them seen once. The sequenced sample was whole blood, obtained in connection with sensitization to the hapten diphenylcyclopropenone (DPC). The receptor source for this set is a woman younger than 45 with alopecia areata. Some clones in this sample may be carry-over from other donors' samples.

At least ten counts were recorded for this clonotype. This chain connects TRBV5-4 to TRBJ2-5, with 16 bases aligning to TRBD2. V lost 5 bases and J lost 6; bases outside the gene matches: 16. Germline V CDR1 and CDR2: SGHNT, YYREEE (reference sequence). The CDR3 is 19 residues long. CDR3 nucleotide sequence: TGTGCCAGCAGACCTAACGCCGGGACTAGCGGGGGGGCCTCGAAGACCCAGTACTTC. Translating it yields CASRPNAGTSGGASKTQYF.

The chain uses TRBV20-1 and TRBJ2-2; D is possibly TRBD1 or TRBD2 (6 bases each). Germline V lookup: CDR1 DFQATT, CDR2 SNEGSKA (reference sequence). V was trimmed by 3 bases and J by 6 bases, leaving 11 bases between them. CDR3 length: 13 amino acids. CDR3 amino acids: CSARERGAGELFF. In nucleotides, the CDR3 is TGCAGTGCTAGGGAAAGGGGGGCCGGGGAGCTGTTTTTT.

This clonotype was seen a few times. V usage is TRBV7-6 and J usage is TRBJ2-7, with D possibly being TRBD2 (6 bases). The CDR3 runs 13 residues. Trimming cost V 5 bases and J 7 bases, with 15 bases left between them. Germline assignment: CDR1 SGHVS and CDR2 FNYEAQ. The CDR3 here is CASSLRDSQEQYV. CDR3 coding DNA: TGTGCCAGCAGCCTCAGGGACTCTCAAGAGCAGTACGTC.

This clonotype was seen many times. The rearrangement links TRBV20-1 to TRBJ1-5, with D hard to call. V was clipped by 3 bases and J by 0 bases, with 21 bases between them. Germline CDR1 is DFQATT and CDR2 is SNEGSKA (reference sequence). CDR3 length equals 18 residues. The CDR3 DNA is TGCAGTGCTAGCCCCCCAGGCCGAAATTGGAATAGCAATCAGCCCCAGCATTTT. Translation: CSASPPGRNWNSNQPQHF.

This clonotype was seen only a few times. The chain carries TRBV7-6 and TRBJ1-2; D is unresolved. The CDR3 is made up of 13 amino acids. The germline V gene has CDR1 SGHVS and CDR2 FNYEAQ. V lost 4 bases and J lost 6, with 12 bases in between. CDR3 sequence reads: CASSSPMGDGYTF. In nucleotides, the CDR3 is TGTGCCAGCAGCTCCCCGATGGGTGATGGCTACACCTTC.

This clonotype was recorded a few times. The rearrangement links TRBV6-1 to TRBJ2-4; D unclear. Germline V gene sequence: CDR1 MNHNS, CDR2 SASEGT. The germline V and J ends were trimmed by 0 bases and 13 bases, with 13 bases remaining between them. The CDR3 consists of 13 residues. CDR3 in DNA: TGTGCCAGCAGTGAAGCGGTCGGCAACCTACAGTACTTC. It encodes CASSEAVGNLQYF.

This clonotype turned up a few times. V gene TRBV7-9 combines with J gene TRBJ2-3, with a possible D match to TRBD1 (5 bases). With 3 bases removed from V and 2 bases from J, the gap between germline ends came to 9 bases. The V gene's germline CDR1 is SEHNR and CDR2 FQNEAQ (reference sequence). The CDR3 has 14 residues. The CDR3 reads CASSLTAPTDTQYF. The DNA of the CDR3 is TGTGCCAGCAGCTTGACAGCGCCCACAGATACGCAGTATTTT.